A single sample is the source of the 16 T cell receptor beta chains below, sequenced in a study of Graves' ophthalmopathy and Graves' hyperthyroidism. From RNA, the CDR3 regions of TCR beta chains were amplified and sequenced. The library came from an HTBI-primed first-round RT-PCR and a second-round multiplex PCR. TCRdb itself ran the multiplex PCR reads through MiXCR, one entry per CDR3 protein. This sample has hundreds of thousands of distinct CDR3 sequences, with approximately 40% found just once. Sequencing was done on a sample of peripheral blood. Source of these receptors: an adult man with Graves' ophthalmopathy.

The chain combines TRBV7-9 with TRBJ2-7; no clear D. Germline CDR1 SEHNR, CDR2 FQNEAQ (reference sequence). The CDR3 has 13 residues. V was trimmed by 3 bases and J by 6 bases, leaving 12 bases between them. DNA for the CDR3: TGTGCCAGCAGCTTCGGGCCGGCCGGCGAGCAGTACTTC. Amino acid sequence: CASSFGPAGEQYF. Full variable domain (rest looked up from reference TRBV7-9 and TRBJ2-7): DTGVSQNPRHKITKRGQNVTFRCDPISEHNRLYWYRQTLGQGPEFLTYFQNEAQLEKSRLLSDRFSAERPKGSFSTLEIQRTEQGDSAMYLCASSFGPAGEQYFGPGTRLTVT.

Ten or more counts support this clonotype. The rearrangement joins TRBV29-1 to TRBJ2-5, with a weak D call TRBD1 (6 bases). The CDR3 is 14 amino acids. Germline CDR1 and CDR2: SQVTM and ANQGSEA. Deletions cut 5 bases from V and 2 bases from J, with 15 bases between. CDR3: CSVTGQSLQETQYF. DNA of the CDR3: TGCAGCGTTACCGGACAGAGCTTACAAGAGACCCAGTACTTC.

The CDR3 DNA reads as TGCAGCGTTTATCAAAATACGGCATCAGATACGCAGTATTTT. Its protein product is CSVYQNTASDTQYF. V usage is TRBV29-1 and J usage is TRBJ2-3; D unresolved. Germline assignment: CDR1 SQVTM and CDR2 ANQGSEA. The V end was cut by 5 bases, the J end by 4 bases, with 16 bases between. CDR3 size: 14 residues.

This chain uses TRBV6-1 with TRBJ2-5; D is unresolved. CDR1 and CDR2 from the germline V gene are MNHNS and SASEGT. With 5 bases removed from V and 9 bases from J, the gap between germline ends came to 10 bases. This CDR3 is built from 11 residues. This CDR3 is CASSRSEPQYF. The CDR3 bases are TGTGCCAGCAGTCGGTCGGAGCCCCAGTACTTC.

V is TRBV6-5 and J is TRBJ1-3, with D perhaps TRBD1 (5 bases). The V end was cut by 10 bases, the J end by 4 bases, with 8 bases between. Germline CDR1 is MNHEY and CDR2 is SVGAGI. The CDR3 consists of 11 residues. The CDR3, as DNA: TGTGCCACGAACAGGGGAAACACCATATATTTT. Translating gives CATNRGNTIYF.

This clonotype was seen many times. This sequence joins TRBV25-1 and TRBJ1-2, with 8 bases aligning to TRBD1. This CDR3 has 12 residues. Trimming took 4 bases from V and 10 from J; bases not matched to a gene: 5. The germline CDR1 and CDR2 sequences are MGHDK and SYGVNS. CDR3 DNA: TGTGCCAGCAGTGGGACAGGGAGGGACTACACCTTC. Its translation is CASSGTGRDYTF.

Here the CDR3 reads CASSRDRYLTF. CDR3 nucleotides: TGTGCCAGTAGTAGGGACCGATACCTGACTTTC. This rearrangement joins TRBV19 to TRBJ2-6; the D call may be TRBD1 or TRBD2 (5 bases each). CDR3 length equals 11 residues. The V gene lost 4 bases and the J gene lost 15 bases, with 10 bases spanning the gap. In germline, CDR1 is LNHDA, CDR2 SQIVND (reference sequence).

The V and J genes are TRBV25-1 and TRBJ1-1; a possible D gene is TRBD1 (5 bases). Trimming removed 5 bases at V and 1 base at J, with 11 bases between. The CDR3 is 14 amino acids. Germline values: CDR1 MGHDK, CDR2 SYGVNS. The CDR3 reads CASSLNQGNTEAFF. The CDR3 DNA reads TGTGCCAGCAGTTTAAATCAGGGGAACACTGAAGCTTTCTTT. The full variable domain, in which reference TRBV25-1 and TRBJ1-1 provide the parts outside the CDR3, is EADIYQTPRYLVIGTGKKITLECSQTMGHDKMYWYQQDPGMELHLIHYSYGVNSTEKGDLSSESTVSRIRTEHFPLTLESARPSHTSQYLCASSLNQGNTEAFFGQGTRLTVV.

The chain recombines TRBV4-2 with TRBJ2-5; TRBD1 or TRBD2 may be the D gene (6 bases each). Trimming shortened V by 4 bases and J by 2 bases, and 14 bases separated the two germline ends. The CDR3 covers 15 residues. Germline loops: CDR1 LGHNA, CDR2 YNFKEQ. The CDR3 protein is CASSRGAGRQETQYF. The DNA of the CDR3 is TGTGCCAGCAGCCGGGGGGCGGGCAGACAAGAGACCCAGTACTTC.

The chain employs TRBV19 and TRBJ2-7; D remains ambiguous. The CDR3 has 13 residues. Germline lookup yields CDR1 LNHDA and CDR2 SQIVND (reference sequence). The V gene lost 9 bases and the J gene lost 0 bases, with 12 bases spanning the gap. CDR3 coding DNA: TGTGCCAGCCTAACAGACGCCTCCTACGAGCAGTACTTC. The encoded protein is CASLTDASYEQYF.

This clonotype was detected ten times or more. The chain joins TRBV15 to TRBJ2-7; TRBD2 might be the D (5 bases). From germline, CDR1 is LNHNV and CDR2 YYDKDF (reference sequence). The CDR3 consists of 15 residues. V was pared by 5 bases and J by 2 bases, with 16 bases between. The CDR3: CATSLAKVGAYEQYF. Written as DNA, the CDR3 is TGTGCCACCAGCCTAGCCAAGGTGGGAGCCTACGAGCAGTACTTC.

Note on this clonotype: The junction does not match germline at one end; this may be a read error. The chain is built from TRBV5-1 and TRBJ1-1; 12 bases are a match to TRBD1. The CDR3 is 12 residues long. Germline V gives CDR1 SGHRS, CDR2 YFSETQ. The CDR3 spells CASSLGQGAAFF. The CDR3 region has the DNA TGTGCCAGCAGCTTGGGACAGGGGGCGGCTTTCTTT.

At least ten counts were recorded for this clonotype. J is TRBJ2-2 and V is TRBV12-3 or TRBV12-4, with 11 bases fitting TRBD1. V trimming: 6 bases; J trimming: 4 bases; junction bases outside the gene matches: 4. This CDR3 spans 15 amino acids. The CDR3 loop is CASRAGTGGTGELFF. CDR3 sequence (DNA): TGTGCCAGCAGGGCCGGGACAGGGGGCACCGGGGAGCTGTTTTTT.

This clonotype was counted only a few times. The chain has TRBV20-1 and TRBJ2-5, with D perhaps TRBD1 (5 bases). CDR3 length equals 13 residues. The germline CDR1 and CDR2 sequences are DFQATT and SNEGSKA (reference sequence). Deletions cut 5 bases from V and 1 base from J, with 11 bases between. The CDR3 region has the DNA TGCAGTGCTCACGACAGCACCCAAGAGACCCAGTACTTC. Protein product: CSAHDSTQETQYF.

This clonotype was picked up many times. This chain links TRBV15 with TRBJ1-1; D is unclear. V was clipped by 1 base and J by 1 base, with 10 bases between them. This CDR3 spans 15 amino acids. Germline V gene sequence: CDR1 LNHNV, CDR2 YYDKDF (reference sequence). CDR3 residues: CATSRGTAKNTEAFF. The CDR3 DNA reads as TGTGCCACCAGCAGAGGTACAGCAAAGAACACTGAAGCTTTCTTT. The entire variable domain, with the rest obtained from reference TRBV15 and TRBJ1-1, is as follows: DAMVIQNPRYQVTQFGKPVTLSCSQTLNHNVMYWYQQKSSQAPKLLFHYYDKDFNNEADTPDNFQSRRPNTSFCFLDIRSPGLGDTAMYLCATSRGTAKNTEAFFGQGTRLTVV.

The rearrangement uses TRBV10-3 and TRBJ1-5, with 10 bases aligning to TRBD1. V shed 5 bases and J 6 bases; nucleotides not matched to a gene: 10. The CDR3 has 16 residues. Germline lookup yields CDR1 ENHRY and CDR2 SYGVKD. As DNA, the CDR3 is TGTGCCATCAGTTACGGGGGACAGGGGCCGCGTCAGCCCCAGCATTTT. Translating it yields CAISYGGQGPRQPQHF.